What follows are 27 T cell receptor beta chains derived from one specimen sequenced in a study of T-cell reconstitution after alpha-beta-depleted transplantation in children. A TCRbeta library incorporating unique molecular identifiers was prepared. A single record per CDR3 protein comes from TCRdb applying MiXCR to the PCR reads. This sample yields approximately 490,000 distinct CDR3 sequences, of which about 11% are seen a single time; 2% belongs to the top ten. The material sequenced was PBMCs, taken before TCRalphabeta/CD19-depleted stem cell transplant. Every receptor here comes from a child aged 2 to 9 with inherited bone marrow failure, due to receive a stem cell transplant.

This clonotype was observed a handful of times. The rearrangement joins TRBV6-2 or TRBV6-3 to TRBJ1-2; D uncertain. In germline, CDR1 is MNHEY, CDR2 SVGEGT. Trimming left V 0 bases short and J 4 bases short, with 9 bases between. This CDR3 is built from 14 residues. CDR3 protein: CASSYSWEAYGYTF. In DNA form, the CDR3 reads TGTGCCAGCAGTTACTCATGGGAGGCCTATGGCTACACCTTC.

This clonotype occurred many times. This rearrangement joins TRBV29-1 to TRBJ2-7; D is unresolved. Germline assignment: CDR1 SQVTM and CDR2 ANQGSEA. This CDR3 spans 14 amino acids. Between the trimmed V and J ends, which lost 4 bases and 0 bases, there was a span of 13 bases. CDR3 DNA: TGCAGCGTTGGACTCCCGAATCGCTCCTACGAGCAGTACTTC. It is translated as CSVGLPNRSYEQYF.

The chain carries TRBV3-1 and TRBJ2-7, with no clear D. Per the germline V gene, CDR1 is LGHDT and CDR2 is YNNKEL (reference sequence). V was clipped by 0 bases and J by 3 bases, with 15 bases between them. The CDR3 runs to 16 residues. The CDR3 loop reads CASSQDRVIEFYEQYF. Here the CDR3 DNA reads TGTGCCAGCAGCCAAGATAGGGTTATTGAATTCTACGAGCAGTACTTC.

In its sample, this clonotype was seen many times. The genes are TRBV29-1 and TRBJ1-6; no definite D call. Trimming took off 7 bases at V and 8 bases at J, with 15 bases between the two ends. CDR3 length equals 13 residues. The germline V gene has CDR1 SQVTM and CDR2 ANQGSEA. The CDR3 is CSASGGRDSPLHF. In DNA, the CDR3 is TGCAGCGCCTCGGGTGGCCGCGATTCACCCCTCCACTTT. The variable domain in full, with the rest retrieved from reference TRBV29-1 and TRBJ1-6, is SAVISQKPSRDICQRGTSLTIQCQVDSQVTMMFWYRQQPGQSLTLIATANQGSEATYESGFVIDKFPISRPNLTFSTLTVSNMSPEDSSIYLCSASGGRDSPLHFGNGTRLTVT.

This clonotype was seen at least ten times. This sequence joins TRBV12-3 or TRBV12-4 and TRBJ2-1, with a possible D match to TRBD2 (6 bases). V gave up 7 bases and J gave up 1 base, with 14 bases separating them. This CDR3 spans 15 amino acids. CDR3 residues: CASTRWGESYNEQFF. In DNA, the CDR3 is TGTGCCAGCACCCGCTGGGGGGAGTCCTACAATGAGCAGTTCTTC.

This clonotype was counted many times. The chain joins TRBV6-2 or TRBV6-3 to TRBJ2-5; the D is unclear. Trimming shortened V by 4 bases and J by 5 bases, and 14 bases separated the two germline ends. This CDR3 spans 14 amino acids. CDR1 and CDR2 from the germline V gene are MNHEY and SVGEGT. This CDR3 is CASSSDAGPETQYF. CDR3 nucleotide sequence: TGTGCCAGCAGTTCCGACGCTGGCCCCGAGACCCAGTACTTC.

This clonotype showed up many times. The CDR3: CASSQGYAGDKFF. In nucleotides, the CDR3 is TGTGCCAGCAGCCAAGGTTATGCGGGAGATAAGTTCTTC. This sequence joins TRBV7-2 and TRBJ2-1, with TRBD2 matching 7 bases. Germline values: CDR1 SGHTA, CDR2 FQGNSA. The CDR3 runs to 13 residues. The trim removed 5 bases at V and 14 bases at J, leaving 12 bases unmatched.

This clonotype was observed many times. The CDR3 DNA reads as TGTGCCAGCAGTAGCCGGACCAACTCCTACGAGCAGTACTTC. Translation: CASSSRTNSYEQYF. The chain has TRBV25-1 and TRBJ2-7, with unresolved D. The CDR3 spans 14 residues. Germline loops: CDR1 MGHDK, CDR2 SYGVNS. The V end lost 5 bases, the J end lost 0 bases, and 11 bases lay between the germline ends.

This clonotype was observed at least ten times. This rearrangement joins TRBV4-3 to TRBJ2-1; 7 bases line up with TRBD2. The CDR3 consists of 15 residues. Looked up from germline, CDR1 is LGHNA and CDR2 is YSLEER. V was pared by 1 base and J by 7 bases, with 7 bases of the junction left unmatched. The CDR3 sequence: CASSQVLADGNEQFF. The CDR3 region has the DNA TGCGCCAGCAGCCAAGTTCTAGCGGACGGGAATGAGCAGTTCTTC.

The table lists this clonotype with a few counts. The chain links TRBV20-1 to TRBJ2-5, with 11 bases aligning to TRBD2. The trim removed 0 bases at V and 5 bases at J, leaving 11 bases unmatched. The CDR3 sequence is 17 residues long. The germline V gene has CDR1 DFQATT and CDR2 SNEGSKA (reference sequence). The DNA for the CDR3 is TGCAGTGCTAGAGATAGCGGTAGCGGGAGGGCCTCGGAGACCCAGTACTTC. Its protein product is CSARDSGSGRASETQYF.

This clonotype was counted ten times or more. The V and J genes are TRBV20-1 and TRBJ1-1; possible D gene TRBD1, 6 bases. Trimming took 5 bases from V and 5 from J, leaving 18 bases between them. The CDR3 has 14 residues. Germline-derived CDR1 and CDR2 are DFQATT and SNEGSKA (reference sequence). The CDR3 loop reads CSASEGGGRTEAFF. The CDR3 bases are TGCAGTGCTTCCGAAGGGGGAGGGAGGACTGAAGCTTTCTTT.

This clonotype appeared many times. The V and J genes are TRBV12-3 or TRBV12-4 and TRBJ2-1; D gene uncertain. The V gene lost 5 bases and the J gene lost 0 bases, with 17 bases spanning the gap. The CDR3 totals 17 residues. The CDR3 DNA reads as TGTGCCAGCAGTCCACCCACCCGGACCACCTCCTACAATGAGCAGTTCTTC. This codes for CASSPPTRTTSYNEQFF.

This clonotype showed up many times. This rearrangement joins TRBV29-1 to TRBJ2-3, with TRBD1 identical over 7 bases. Germline CDR1 is SQVTM and CDR2 is ANQGSEA. Germline trimming cut 5 bases from V and 10 bases from J; bases unmatched to any gene: 3. The CDR3 length is 10 residues. The CDR3 coding sequence is TGCAGCGTTAGGACAGGCCCGCAGTATTTT. It translates to CSVRTGPQYF.

This clonotype was recorded a few times. This chain uses TRBV5-1 with TRBJ2-5; 14 bases match TRBD2. The CDR3 sequence is 17 residues long. V trimming: 4 bases; J trimming: 5 bases; junction bases outside the gene matches: 10. The germline gives CDR1 SGHRS, CDR2 YFSETQ. CDR3 coding DNA: TGCGCCAGCAGCCTGACGACTAGCGGGAGGGCCTGGGAGACCCAGTACTTC. Translated, it gives CASSLTTSGRAWETQYF.

This clonotype was observed at least ten times. CDR3 region: CATSREREILNEQFF. Here the CDR3 DNA reads TGTGCCACCAGCAGGGAGCGGGAGATATTGAATGAGCAGTTCTTC. This chain connects TRBV15 to TRBJ2-1, with TRBD2 matching 8 bases. The germline V gene has CDR1 LNHNV and CDR2 YYDKDF (reference sequence). With 3 bases clipped from V and 7 bases from J, the junction kept 8 bases outside the gene matches. This CDR3 contains 15 residues.

This clonotype was seen a handful of times. This chain connects TRBV7-9 to TRBJ1-3; D is possibly TRBD1 (5 bases). The CDR3 extends over 14 amino acids. CDR1 SEHNR and CDR2 FQNEAQ come from the germline V gene (reference sequence). Trimming removed 2 bases from V and 2 bases from J, with 7 bases in between. The CDR3 region has the DNA TGTGCCAGCAGCTTACCCAGGGCTGGAAACACCATATATTTT. Translated, it gives CASSLPRAGNTIYF.

This clonotype has only a few counts. V and J are TRBV29-1 and TRBJ2-3; 7 nucleotides agree with TRBD2. The CDR3 contains 11 residues. The germline CDR1 and CDR2 sequences are SQVTM and ANQGSEA. With V trimmed by 6 bases and J by 12 bases, 9 bases remained unmatched. CDR3 sequence reads: CSVQRDYLQYF. The DNA of the CDR3 is TGCAGCGTCCAGAGGGACTACCTCCAGTATTTT.

The chain couples TRBV6-2 or TRBV6-3 to TRBJ1-2, with 7 positions matching TRBD1. CDR1 is MNHEY, CDR2 SVGEGT, per germline. The V segment lost 4 bases and the J segment 4 bases; nucleotides outside the gene matches: 6. The CDR3 loop spans 14 amino acids. The CDR3 nucleotides are TGTGCCAGCAGTTCTCCGGGACAGCTCTATGGCTACACCTTC. This sequence encodes CASSSPGQLYGYTF.

This clonotype was seen many times. The chain is built from TRBV27 and TRBJ2-2; D unresolved. CDR1 and CDR2 (germline): MNHEY, SMNVEV (reference sequence). The CDR3 extends over 13 amino acids. V lost 3 bases and J 6 bases, leaving 8 bases between the germline ends. The chain's CDR3 is CASSFGQPGELFF. The CDR3 DNA reads as TGTGCCAGCAGTTTTGGGCAGCCCGGGGAGCTGTTTTTT.

This sequence joins TRBV27 and TRBJ1-2; 7 bases match TRBD1. There are 14 residues in the CDR3. Germline V gene lookup returns CDR1 MNHEY and CDR2 SMNVEV (reference sequence). The V segment lost 3 bases and the J segment 3 bases; nucleotides outside the gene matches: 4. The CDR3 reads CASSFSGGDYGYTF. The DNA of the CDR3 is TGTGCCAGCAGTTTCTCAGGGGGGGACTATGGCTACACCTTC.

This clonotype was recorded many times. The J gene is TRBJ2-7, the V gene TRBV6-5; a weak D match, TRBD2 (6 bases). The V and J ends lost 2 bases and 9 bases respectively, with 8 bases between them. Germline CDR1 reads MNHEY; CDR2 reads SVGAGI. CDR3 length equals 11 residues. CDR3 in amino acids: CASSYGEVQYF. The CDR3 DNA reads as TGTGCCAGCAGTTACGGGGAGGTGCAGTACTTC.

This clonotype was counted a few times. The gene calls are TRBV30 and TRBJ2-5, with D uncertain. Germline CDR1 GTSNPN, CDR2 SVGIG (reference sequence). This CDR3 is 12 amino acids long. The CDR3 is CASKWGQETQYF. In DNA form, the CDR3 reads TGTGCTTCCAAATGGGGCCAAGAGACCCAGTACTTC.

This chain joins TRBV15 and TRBJ2-3; D unclear. CDR1 is LNHNV and CDR2 is YYDKDF in the germline V gene (reference sequence). Trimming left V 8 bases short and J 2 bases short, with 8 bases between. This CDR3 is built from 12 residues. For the CDR3, the DNA is TGTGCCACCCAGTTCTACACAGATACGCAGTATTTT. Its translation: CATQFYTDTQYF.

This clonotype was observed many times. The chain joins TRBV7-6 to TRBJ2-7, with 9 bases aligning to TRBD1. From germline, CDR1 is SGHVS and CDR2 FNYEAQ. The CDR3 length is 15 residues. The V and J ends lost 5 bases and 3 bases, in that order; junction bases with no gene match: 8. The CDR3 nucleotides read TGTGCCAGCAGCCCCGAAGAGGGACAGGGCTACGAGCAGTACTTC. Protein sequence: CASSPEEGQGYEQYF. Looking up the rest from reference TRBV7-6 and TRBJ2-7 gives the full variable domain: GAGVSQSPRYKVTKRGQDVALRCDPISGHVSLYWYRQALGQGPEFLTYFNYEAQQDKSGLPNDRFSAERPEGSISTLTIQRTEQRDSAMYRCASSPEEGQGYEQYFGPGTRLTVT.

Ten or more counts support this clonotype. The chain links TRBV29-1 to TRBJ2-1; 9 positions agree with TRBD2. V lost 4 bases to trimming and J lost 1 base; unmatched junction nucleotides: 5. CDR3 size: 15 residues. The germline gives CDR1 SQVTM, CDR2 ANQGSEA. Here the CDR3 reads CSVVGLASSYNEQFF. CDR3 DNA: TGCAGCGTTGTAGGACTAGCGTCGTCCTACAATGAGCAGTTCTTC.

This clonotype was observed many times. The chain joins TRBV28 to TRBJ2-1; TRBD2 matches at 8 bases. The trim removed 3 bases at V and 5 bases at J, leaving 9 bases unmatched. CDR3 length equals 16 residues. Germline V gene lookup returns CDR1 MDHEN and CDR2 SYDVKM. CDR3 loop: CASSFVSGGRDNEQFF. The CDR3 DNA sequence: TGTGCCAGCAGTTTTGTATCGGGAGGGCGAGACAATGAGCAGTTCTTC.

This clonotype has at least ten counts. This chain connects TRBV13 to TRBJ1-5; D is uncertain. From germline, CDR1 is PRHDT and CDR2 FYEKMQ (reference sequence). Trimming took 5 bases from V and 0 from J, leaving 11 bases between them. The CDR3 spans 15 residues. The CDR3 here is CASSPYTDSNQPQHF. CDR3 DNA sequence: TGTGCCAGCAGCCCATACACGGATAGCAATCAGCCCCAGCATTTT.